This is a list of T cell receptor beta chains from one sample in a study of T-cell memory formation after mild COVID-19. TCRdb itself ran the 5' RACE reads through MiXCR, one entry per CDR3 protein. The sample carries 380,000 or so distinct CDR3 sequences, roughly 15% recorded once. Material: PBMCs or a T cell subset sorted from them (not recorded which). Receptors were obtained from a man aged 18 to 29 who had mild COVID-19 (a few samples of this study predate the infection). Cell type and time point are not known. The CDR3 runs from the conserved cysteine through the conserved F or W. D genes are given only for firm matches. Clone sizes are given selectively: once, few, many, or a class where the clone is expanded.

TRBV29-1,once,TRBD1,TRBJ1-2,CSVRTGDGYTF,TGCAGCGTCAGGACAGGGGATGGCTACACCTTC
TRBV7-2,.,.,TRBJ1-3,CASSLAGAGANGNTIYF,TGTGCCAGCAGCTTAGCCGGGGCAGGGGCAAATGGAAACACCATATATTTT
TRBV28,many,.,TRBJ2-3,CASTFDRVSSTDTQYF,TGTGCCAGCACCTTCGATAGGGTTTCTAGCACAGATACGCAGTATTTT
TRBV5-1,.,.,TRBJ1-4,CASSLPETATNEKLFF,TGCGCCAGCAGCTTGCCGGAAACTGCAACTAATGAAAAACTGTTTTTT
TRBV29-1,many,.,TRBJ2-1,CSVEGDNEQFF,TGCAGCGTCGAAGGAGACAATGAGCAGTTCTTC
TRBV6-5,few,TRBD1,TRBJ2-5,CASSYGRDRGAKRRTQYF,TGTGCCAGCAGTTACGGTCGAGACAGGGGTGCAAAGAGACGGACCCAGTACTTC
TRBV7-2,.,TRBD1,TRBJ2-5,CASSLRTGGQETQYF,TGTGCCAGCAGCTTAAGGACAGGGGGACAAGAGACCCAGTACTTC
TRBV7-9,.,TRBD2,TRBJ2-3,CASSSTSGGVHTDTQYF,TGTGCCAGCAGCTCGACTAGCGGGGGGGTCCACACAGATACGCAGTATTTT
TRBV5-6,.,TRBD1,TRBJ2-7,CASSRVTGALREQYF,TGTGCCAGCAGCCGAGTGACAGGGGCCTTGAGGGAGCAGTACTTC
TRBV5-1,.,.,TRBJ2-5,CASSLPGTRGTQYF,TGCGCCAGCAGCCTTCCCGGGACCCGGGGGACCCAGTACTTC
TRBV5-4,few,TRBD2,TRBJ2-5,CASSSPSGGDQETQYF,TGTGCCAGCAGTTCGCCTAGCGGGGGGGATCAAGAGACCCAGTACTTC
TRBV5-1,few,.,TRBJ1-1,CASRRASRAEAFF,TGCGCCAGCAGGCGGGCCAGTCGCGCTGAAGCTTTCTTT
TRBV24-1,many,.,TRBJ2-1,CATSDLQLGETQFF,TGTGCCACCAGTGATTTGCAGCTGGGTGAGACCCAGTTCTTC
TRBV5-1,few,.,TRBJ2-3,CASSSGTLTSTDTQYF,TGCGCCAGCAGCTCAGGGACACTCACTAGCACAGATACGCAGTATTTT
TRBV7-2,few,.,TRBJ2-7,CASRGANAYEQYF,TGTGCCAGCAGGGGCGCCAACGCCTACGAGCAGTACTTC
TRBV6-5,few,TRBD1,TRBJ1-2,CASSWDRGYYGYTF,TGTGCCAGCAGTTGGGACAGGGGGTACTATGGCTACACCTTC
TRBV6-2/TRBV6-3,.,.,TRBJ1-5,CASSYIRGLGDQPQHF,TGTGCCAGCAGTTACATACGGGGTTTGGGCGATCAGCCCCAGCATTTT
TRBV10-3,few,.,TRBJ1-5,CAISAGGGNQPQHF,TGTGCCATCAGTGCTGGGGGTGGCAATCAGCCCCAGCATTTT
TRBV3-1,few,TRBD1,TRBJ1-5,CASSQGRGTGQGQPQHF,TGTGCCAGCAGCCAAGGGCGCGGGACAGGGCAGGGTCAGCCCCAGCATTTT
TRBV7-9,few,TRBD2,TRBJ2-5,CASSHSASGGRISQETQYF,TGTGCCAGCAGCCACTCGGCTAGCGGGGGGCGAATCTCCCAAGAGACCCAGTACTTC
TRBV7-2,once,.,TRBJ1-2,CASSHRDGTNYGYTF,TGTGCCAGCAGCCACCGGGACGGGACTAACTATGGCTACACCTTC
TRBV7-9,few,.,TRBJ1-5,CASSLVGAEPQHF,TGTGCCAGCAGCTTAGTTGGTGCGGAGCCCCAGCATTTT
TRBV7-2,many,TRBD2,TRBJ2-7,CASSYNSGGPYEQYF,TGTGCCAGCAGCTATAATAGCGGGGGGCCCTACGAGCAGTACTTC
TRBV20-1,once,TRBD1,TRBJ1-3,CSATGQPGNTIYF,TGCAGTGCTACGGGACAGCCTGGAAACACCATATATTTT
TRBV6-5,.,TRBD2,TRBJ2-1,CASRVSGGAYNEQFF,TGTGCCAGCAGAGTAAGCGGGGGGGCCTACAATGAGCAGTTCTTC
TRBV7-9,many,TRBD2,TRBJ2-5,CASSPTSGGETQYF,TGTGCCAGCAGCCCTACTAGCGGGGGAGAGACCCAGTACTTC
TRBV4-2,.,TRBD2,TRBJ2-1,CASSQGGGSSYNEQFF,TGTGCCAGCAGCCAAGGGGGGGGAAGCTCCTACAATGAGCAGTTCTTC
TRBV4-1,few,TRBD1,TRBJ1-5,CASSPGQGGGPQHF,TGCGCCAGCAGCCCAGGACAGGGTGGGGGGCCCCAGCATTTT
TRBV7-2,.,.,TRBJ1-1,CASSRLDRNTEAFF,TGTGCCAGCAGCCGACTGGACAGGAACACTGAAGCTTTCTTT
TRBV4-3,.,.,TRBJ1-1,CASSHRTGTEAFF,TGCGCCAGCAGCCACCGGACGGGCACTGAAGCTTTCTTT
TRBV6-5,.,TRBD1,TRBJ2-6,CASRGTAGANVLTF,TGTGCCAGCAGAGGGACAGCCGGGGCCAACGTCCTGACTTTC
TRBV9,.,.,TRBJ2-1,CASSPVPVPFEQFF,TGTGCCAGCAGCCCTGTACCAGTTCCCTTTGAGCAGTTCTTC
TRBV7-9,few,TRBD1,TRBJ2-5,CASSPIWTGRQETQYF,TGTGCCAGCAGCCCAATTTGGACAGGGCGGCAAGAGACCCAGTACTTC